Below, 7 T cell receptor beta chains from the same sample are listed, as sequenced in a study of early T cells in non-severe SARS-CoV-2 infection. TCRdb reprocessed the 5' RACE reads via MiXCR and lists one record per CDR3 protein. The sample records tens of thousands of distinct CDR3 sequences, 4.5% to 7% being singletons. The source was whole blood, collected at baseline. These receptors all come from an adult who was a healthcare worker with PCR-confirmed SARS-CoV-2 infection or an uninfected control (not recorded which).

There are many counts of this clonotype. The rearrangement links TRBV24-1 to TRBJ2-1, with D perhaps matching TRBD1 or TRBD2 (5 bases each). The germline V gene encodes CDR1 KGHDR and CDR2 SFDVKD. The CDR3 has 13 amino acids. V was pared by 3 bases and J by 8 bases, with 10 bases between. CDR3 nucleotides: TGTGCCACCAGTGATCCCCCGGGGCATGAGCAGTTCTTC. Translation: CATSDPPGHEQFF.

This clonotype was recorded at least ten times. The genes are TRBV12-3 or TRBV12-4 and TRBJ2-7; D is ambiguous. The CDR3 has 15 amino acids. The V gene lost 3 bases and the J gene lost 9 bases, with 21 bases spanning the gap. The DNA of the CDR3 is TGTGCCAGCAGTTTTACTAACGAACATCCCCCTGGGCAGTACTTC. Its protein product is CASSFTNEHPPGQYF.

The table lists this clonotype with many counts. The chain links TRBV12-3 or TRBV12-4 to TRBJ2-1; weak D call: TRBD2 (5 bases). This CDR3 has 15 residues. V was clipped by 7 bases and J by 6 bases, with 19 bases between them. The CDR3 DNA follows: TGTGCCAGCACCGCGGCGGCTAGCCGGGGCAATGAGCAGTTCTTC. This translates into CASTAAASRGNEQFF.

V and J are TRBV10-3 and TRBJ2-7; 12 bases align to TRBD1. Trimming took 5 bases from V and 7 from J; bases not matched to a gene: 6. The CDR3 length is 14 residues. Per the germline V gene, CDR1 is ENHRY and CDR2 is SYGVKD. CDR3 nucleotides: TGTGCCATCAGTTCGGGACAGGGGGCAAGGGAGCAGTACTTC. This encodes CAISSGQGAREQYF.

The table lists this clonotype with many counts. The CDR3 DNA reads TGTGCCAGTAGTATGACTAGCGGGAGCTACGAGCAGTACTTC. Encoded protein: CASSMTSGSYEQYF. The chain is built from TRBV19 and TRBJ2-7, with TRBD2 matching 12 bases. The germline gives CDR1 LNHDA, CDR2 SQIVND (reference sequence). V was clipped by 3 bases and J by 3 bases; unmatched bases: 0. The CDR3 has 14 amino acids.

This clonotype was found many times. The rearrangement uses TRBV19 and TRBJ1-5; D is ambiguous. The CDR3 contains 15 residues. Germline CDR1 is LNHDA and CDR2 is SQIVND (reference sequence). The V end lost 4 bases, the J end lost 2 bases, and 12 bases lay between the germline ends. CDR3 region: CASSTDQPGNQPQHF. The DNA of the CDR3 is TGTGCCAGTAGTACAGACCAACCGGGCAATCAGCCCCAGCATTTT. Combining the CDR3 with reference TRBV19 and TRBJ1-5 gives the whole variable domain DGGITQSPKYLFRKEGQNVTLSCEQNLNHDAMYWYRQDPGQGLRLIYYSQIVNDFQKGDIAEGYSVSREKKESFPLTVTSAQKNPTAFYLCASSTDQPGNQPQHFGDGTRLSIL.

The CDR3 bases are TGTGCCAGCAGCCAACCCGGACAGGGCAGCTCTGGAAACACCATATATTTT. Translation: CASSQPGQGSSGNTIYF. The J gene is TRBJ1-3, the V gene TRBV3-1, with 8 bases fitting TRBD1. CDR1 LGHDT and CDR2 YNNKEL come from the germline V gene (reference sequence). V gave up 2 bases and J gave up 0 bases; unmatched junction bases: 6. The CDR3 totals 17 residues.